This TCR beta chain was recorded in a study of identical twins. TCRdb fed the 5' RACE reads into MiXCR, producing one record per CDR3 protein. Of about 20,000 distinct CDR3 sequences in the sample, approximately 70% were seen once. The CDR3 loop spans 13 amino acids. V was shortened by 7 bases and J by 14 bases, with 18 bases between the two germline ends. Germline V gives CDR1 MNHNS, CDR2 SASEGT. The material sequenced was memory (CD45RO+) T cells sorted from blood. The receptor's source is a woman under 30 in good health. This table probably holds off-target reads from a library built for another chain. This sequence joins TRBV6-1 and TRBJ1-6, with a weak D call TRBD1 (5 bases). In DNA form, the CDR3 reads TGTGCCAGCACCCTCCGGGGGGATTCGGCCCTCCACTTT. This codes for CASTLRGDSALHF.